Sequencing of this TCR beta chain was carried out in a study of blood T cell repertoires in COVID-19. Germline trimming cut 0 bases from V and 7 bases from J; bases unmatched to any gene: 8. Germline CDR1 is SGDLS and CDR2 is YYNGEE. This CDR3 spans 17 amino acids. Seattle cases were enrolled at active infection and followed longitudinally. Authors' data handling: Researchers report that nucleated cell counts were estimated from reference gene primer amplification. Sequencing used immunoSEQ multiplex PCR; TCRdb keeps in-frame clones, though not all of them. The V and J calls and clone size are taken from that table; D and trimming were inferred from the DNA. The table lists roughly 160,000 clones, 80% to 90% of them singletons.

The J gene is TRBJ2-1, the V gene TRBV9, with TRBD2 matching over 12 bases. This TCR was sampled from a woman between 50 and 59 years old with COVID-19, enrolled during active disease. The sequencing input was peripheral blood. CDR3 sequence (DNA): TGTGCCAGCAGCGTAGAACCTAGCGGGGGGGCCTTGAATGAGCAGTTCTTC. It is translated as CASSVEPSGGALNEQFF.